The 26 T cell receptor beta chains below all came from one sample that was sequenced in a study of CD8 T cells in Susac syndrome. RNA, at roughly 0.5 to 1 ug, was reverse transcribed with random hexamers. Each CDR3 protein gets one entry after TCRdb re-called the immunoSEQ multiplex PCR reads with MiXCR. The data contain 200,000 to 300,000 distinct CDR3 sequences, roughly 95% of them singletons. Sequencing was performed on CD4+ T cells from PBMCs. The receptors derive from a human donor with Susac syndrome.

The gene calls are TRBV5-6 and TRBJ1-2; D is unclear. The CDR3 is made up of 13 amino acids. V gave up 3 bases and J gave up 2 bases, with 8 bases separating them. Looked up from germline, CDR1 is SGHDT and CDR2 is YYEEEE. CDR3 nucleotide sequence: TGTGCCAGCAGCTCGAACAGCAACTATGGCTACACCTTC. Its protein product is CASSSNSNYGYTF.

This chain uses TRBV6-6 with TRBJ1-1; a possible D gene is TRBD1 (5 bases). V was clipped by 5 bases and J by 3 bases, with 10 bases between them. The length of the CDR3 is 13 residues. Germline-derived CDR1 and CDR2 are MNHNY and SVGAGI (reference sequence). DNA of the CDR3: TGTGCCAGCAGTCCCCAGGGACACACTGAAGCTTTCTTT. Protein: CASSPQGHTEAFF.

The chain joins TRBV6-5 to TRBJ2-5; D may be TRBD1 (5 bases). This CDR3 contains 16 residues. Germline V gene lookup returns CDR1 MNHEY and CDR2 SVGAGI. V lost 0 bases to trimming and J lost 4 bases, with 15 bases between them. The CDR3 region has the DNA TGTGCCAGCAGTTACTCTTCGGACATGGCCGGAGAGACCCAGTACTTC. It yields the protein CASSYSSDMAGETQYF.

V gene TRBV20-1 combines with J gene TRBJ1-5; D perhaps matches TRBD1 (5 bases). The ends were cut back, 1 base at V and 6 bases at J, with 13 bases in the middle. CDR1 is DFQATT and CDR2 is SNEGSKA in the germline V gene (reference sequence). This CDR3 region has 14 residues. CDR3 region: CSARGGGRAQPQHF. CDR3 sequence (DNA): TGCAGTGCTAGAGGGGGAGGCAGGGCTCAGCCCCAGCATTTT.

Written as DNA, the CDR3 is TGTGCCAGCAGTACCAATGGGGCTTCGGGCTACACCTTC. Translating gives CASSTNGASGYTF. The chain employs TRBV12-3 or TRBV12-4 and TRBJ1-2; D perhaps matches TRBD1 (5 bases). This CDR3 has 13 amino acids. V was pared by 5 bases and J by 8 bases, with 15 bases between.

The chain employs TRBV3-1 and TRBJ2-7; D may correspond to TRBD1 or TRBD2 (5 bases each). CDR1 LGHDT and CDR2 YNNKEL come from the germline V gene (reference sequence). Deletions cut 4 bases from V and 6 bases from J, with 16 bases between. CDR3 length equals 14 residues. The CDR3 DNA reads TGTGCCAGCAGCCCCTCAGATGGGGGTCCCGAGCAGTACTTC. Translation gives CASSPSDGGPEQYF.

V gene TRBV30 combines with J gene TRBJ1-5; D uncertain. Trimming shortened V by 2 bases and J by 7 bases, and 15 bases separated the two germline ends. This CDR3 has 14 residues. Germline V lookup: CDR1 GTSNPN, CDR2 SVGIG (reference sequence). This chain's CDR3 is CAWSHGDPRQPQHF. CDR3 DNA: TGTGCCTGGAGTCACGGGGATCCGAGGCAGCCCCAGCATTTT. The full variable domain, rest sourced from reference TRBV30 and TRBJ1-5, is SQTIHQWPATLVQPVGSPLSLECTVEGTSNPNLYWYRQAAGRGLQLLFYSVGIGQISSEVPQNLSASRPQDRQFILSSKKLLLSDSGFYLCAWSHGDPRQPQHFGDGTRLSIL.

V is TRBV2 and J is TRBJ1-5; unclear D gene. This CDR3 spans 14 amino acids. V lost 1 base to trimming and J lost 1 base, with 5 bases between them. Germline lookup yields CDR1 SNHLY and CDR2 FYNNEI. CDR3 coding DNA: TGTGCCAGCAGTGAAGTGGACAGCAATCAGCCCCAGCATTTT. This encodes CASSEVDSNQPQHF. The whole variable domain, filled in from reference TRBV2 and TRBJ1-5, reads EPEVTQTPSHQVTQMGQEVILRCVPISNHLYFYWYRQILGQKVEFLVSFYNNEISEKSEIFDDQFSVERPDGSNFTLKIRSTKLEDSAMYFCASSEVDSNQPQHFGDGTRLSIL.

The V gene is TRBV5-6, the J gene TRBJ1-1; the D gene is possibly TRBD1 (6 bases). The CDR3 totals 16 residues. Trimming took off 4 bases at V and 5 bases at J, with 21 bases between the two ends. The germline CDR1 and CDR2 sequences are SGHDT and YYEEEE. The CDR3 nucleotides are TGTGCCAGCAGCCTCACCGGCGGGGGCTTGGAGACTGAAGCTTTCTTT. It encodes CASSLTGGGLETEAFF.

The CDR3 sequence: CSARDRLDYEQYF. In nucleotides, the CDR3 is TGCAGTGCTAGAGATAGGCTAGACTACGAGCAGTACTTC. The V and J genes are TRBV20-1 and TRBJ2-7; D call uncertain. V lost 0 bases, J lost 3 bases, and 9 bases lay in between. CDR1 is DFQATT, CDR2 SNEGSKA, per germline (reference sequence). This CDR3 contains 13 residues.

The chain carries TRBV11-2 and TRBJ1-2; a weak D match, TRBD1 (6 bases). Germline V gene sequence: CDR1 SGHAT, CDR2 FQNNGV. V gave up 8 bases and J gave up 4 bases, with 17 bases separating them. This CDR3 contains 14 residues. The CDR3 bases are TGTGCCAGCGGGGGGGCAGCCAAGTCCTATGGCTACACCTTC. Protein: CASGGAAKSYGYTF.

The J gene is TRBJ2-1, the V gene TRBV4-1; TRBD2 matches at 11 bases. V lost 5 bases to trimming and J lost 1 base; unmatched junction nucleotides: 16. CDR1 is MGHRA, CDR2 YSYEKL, per germline. The CDR3 runs 20 residues. This CDR3 is CASSIPPRTSGFMSYNEQFF. CDR3 sequence (DNA): TGCGCCAGCAGCATCCCTCCCCGGACTAGCGGGTTTATGTCCTACAATGAGCAGTTCTTC.

V and J are TRBV21-1 and TRBJ2-1. TRBV21-1 is a documented pseudogene. CDR3 length: 15 residues. The CDR3 spells CASSLRGGTYNEQFF. CDR3 bases: TGTGCCAGCTCCCTAAGGGGGGGCACCTACAATGAGCAGTTCTTC.

The rearrangement joins TRBV12-3 or TRBV12-4 to TRBJ2-1; tentative D call: TRBD1 (6 bases). V lost 2 bases to trimming and J lost 8 bases, with 13 bases between them. The CDR3 consists of 14 residues. Here the CDR3 DNA reads TGTGCCAGCAGTTTAAAGTGGGGGACATATGAGCAGTTCTTC. Protein product: CASSLKWGTYEQFF.

The chain uses TRBV20-1 and TRBJ2-3; 11 nucleotides align to TRBD2. Germline V gives CDR1 DFQATT, CDR2 SNEGSKA (reference sequence). V was pared by 0 bases and J by 2 bases, with 4 bases of the junction left unmatched. This CDR3 is 16 amino acids long. In DNA, the CDR3 is TGCAGTGCTAGAGACCTACTAGCGGGAGTCACAGATACGCAGTATTTT. Translating it yields CSARDLLAGVTDTQYF.

The CDR3, as DNA: TGCGCCAGCAGCCAATTGCCGGGAGTCCCCCAGTATTTT. It encodes CASSQLPGVPQYF. The chain employs TRBV4-1 and TRBJ2-3; D perhaps matches TRBD2 (6 bases). This CDR3 region has 13 residues. Germline values: CDR1 MGHRA, CDR2 YSYEKL. The V and J ends lost 2 bases and 12 bases respectively, with 15 bases between them.

The V call is TRBV7-2, the J call TRBJ2-7; D not certain. V was shortened by 1 base and J by 0 bases, with 10 bases between the two germline ends. The CDR3 length is 15 residues. In germline, CDR1 is SGHTA, CDR2 FQGNSA. CDR3 bases: TGTGCCAGCAGCTTAGGATGGCGAAGCTCCTACGAGCAGTACTTC. Translation gives CASSLGWRSSYEQYF.

V usage is TRBV3-1 and J usage is TRBJ2-3; D is possibly TRBD2 (8 bases). Germline CDR1 is LGHDT and CDR2 is YNNKEL (reference sequence). The CDR3 consists of 21 residues. Trimming took off 1 base at V and 8 bases at J, with 34 bases between the two ends. Here the CDR3 reads CASSQVDGRGLRELSQVTQYF. The CDR3 DNA is TGTGCCAGCAGCCAAGTGGACGGGAGGGGGCTTCGGGAGTTATCACAAGTTACGCAGTATTTT.

A single count supports this clonotype. One end of the junction is discordant with germline, which a read error may explain. The genes are TRBV7-7 and TRBJ2-5; D unclear. Per the germline V gene, CDR1 is SSHAT and CDR2 is FNYEAQ (reference sequence). This CDR3 spans 15 amino acids. CDR3 DNA: TGTGCTAGCAGCTTACGGGCGGACCTGGGGGAGACCCAGTACTTC. Protein sequence: CASSLRADLGETQYF.

This chain uses TRBV4-2 with TRBJ2-5; D is possibly TRBD1 or TRBD2 (6 bases each). Trimming removed 4 bases at V and 5 bases at J, with 20 bases between. Germline lookup yields CDR1 LGHNA and CDR2 YNFKEQ. The CDR3 covers 16 residues. The CDR3 is CASSPTRGVAAETQYF. The CDR3 bases are TGTGCCAGCAGCCCGACGAGGGGGGTGGCAGCGGAGACCCAGTACTTC.

The chain has TRBV6-1 and TRBJ2-2; TRBD1 agrees at 9 bases. This CDR3 spans 17 amino acids. Germline CDR1 is MNHNS and CDR2 is SASEGT. With 8 bases clipped from V and 4 bases from J, the junction kept 14 bases outside the gene matches. The CDR3 protein is CASLSSGQGTITGELFF. CDR3 in DNA: TGTGCCAGCTTGTCGTCCGGACAGGGGACTATCACCGGGGAGCTGTTTTTT.

This rearrangement joins TRBV6-5 to TRBJ1-5; D might be TRBD1 (5 bases). Trimming stripped 6 bases from V and 7 bases from J, with 16 bases between. The CDR3 is made up of 14 amino acids. CDR1 MNHEY and CDR2 SVGAGI come from the germline V gene. DNA for the CDR3: TGTGCCAGCAGAACGACAGTGACGGGACAGCCCCAGCATTTT. Translation: CASRTTVTGQPQHF.

The chain carries TRBV30 and TRBJ1-5; 10 nucleotides line up with TRBD1. The CDR3 sequence is 16 residues long. Germline V gene sequence: CDR1 GTSNPN, CDR2 SVGIG (reference sequence). V shed 5 bases, J shed 4 bases, and the junction held 11 bases outside the gene matches. The DNA for the CDR3 is TGTGCCTGGGGTCATTGGGACAGGGGTCCGAATCAGCCCCAGCATTTT. Protein product: CAWGHWDRGPNQPQHF.

V is TRBV9 and J is TRBJ2-1; 11 bases are shared with TRBD2. The germline gives CDR1 SGDLS, CDR2 YYNGEE. CDR3 size: 15 residues. Losses at the gene ends were 0 bases for V and 6 bases for J; bases not matched to a gene: 2. The CDR3 spells CASSVETSGVNEQFF. In nucleotides, the CDR3 is TGTGCCAGCAGCGTAGAGACTAGCGGGGTCAATGAGCAGTTCTTC.

The V call is TRBV12-3 or TRBV12-4, the J call TRBJ2-2; D ambiguous. Trimming took off 5 bases at V and 7 bases at J, with 11 bases between the two ends. This CDR3 is built from 13 residues. The CDR3 reads CASSLRMVGELFF. The CDR3 DNA sequence: TGTGCCAGCAGTCTAAGGATGGTCGGGGAGCTGTTTTTT.

The chain has TRBV5-6 and TRBJ2-5; D is uncertain. CDR1 SGHDT and CDR2 YYEEEE come from the germline V gene. The CDR3 is 13 residues long. V was pared by 4 bases and J by 7 bases, with 14 bases between. The CDR3 region has the DNA TGTGCCAGCAGCCTCCATTCATTGGGGACCCAGTACTTC. Protein sequence: CASSLHSLGTQYF.